The 3 T cell receptor beta chains given below trace back to one sample, sequenced in a study of yellow fever vaccine responses in identical twins. TCRdb re-called the RT-PCR reads with MiXCR, one entry per CDR3 protein. The table has about 1,200 distinct CDR3 sequences, 65% to 85% seen once. Sequenced here: T cells from blood (PBMCs), unsorted or a sorted subset (not recorded which), sampled before or after yellow fever vaccination (not recorded which). These receptors were obtained from a female donor who received the yellow fever vaccine.

V usage is TRBV7-3 and J usage is TRBJ2-2; D might be TRBD1 (5 bases). This CDR3 region has 12 residues. V was shortened by 3 bases and J by 8 bases, with 7 bases between the two germline ends. The V gene's germline CDR1 is SGHTA and CDR2 FQGTGA. The DNA of the CDR3 is TGTGCCAGCAGCTTCAGGACAGGGGAGCTGTTTTTT. It specifies CASSFRTGELFF.

The V and J genes are TRBV4-1 and TRBJ1-6; TRBD1 matches at 7 bases. In germline, CDR1 is MGHRA, CDR2 YSYEKL. The CDR3 extends over 15 amino acids. Trimming took 0 bases from V and 7 from J; bases not matched to a gene: 3. The CDR3 sequence: CASSQEGTANSPLHF. The CDR3, as DNA: TGCGCCAGCAGCCAAGAGGGGACAGCCAATTCACCCCTCCACTTT.

The J gene is TRBJ1-2, the V gene TRBV30; D call uncertain. CDR1 is GTSNPN and CDR2 is SVGIG in the germline V gene (reference sequence). This CDR3 region has 12 residues. Trimming removed 0 bases from V and 7 bases from J, with 9 bases in between. The CDR3 DNA follows: TGTGCCTGGAGTGTACTAAGTACTGGCTACACCTTC. Protein sequence: CAWSVLSTGYTF.